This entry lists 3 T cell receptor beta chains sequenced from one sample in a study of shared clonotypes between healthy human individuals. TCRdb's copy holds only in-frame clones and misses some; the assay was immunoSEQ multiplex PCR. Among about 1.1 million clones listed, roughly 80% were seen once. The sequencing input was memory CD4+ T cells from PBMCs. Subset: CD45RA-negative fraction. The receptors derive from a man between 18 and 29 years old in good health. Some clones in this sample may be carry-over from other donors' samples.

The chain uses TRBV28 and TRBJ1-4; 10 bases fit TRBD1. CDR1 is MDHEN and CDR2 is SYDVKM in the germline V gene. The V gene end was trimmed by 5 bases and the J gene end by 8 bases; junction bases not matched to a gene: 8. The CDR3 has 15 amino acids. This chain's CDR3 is CASSLRTGGGEKLFF. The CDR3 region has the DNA TGTGCCAGCAGTCTTCGGACAGGGGGAGGCGAAAAACTGTTTTTT.

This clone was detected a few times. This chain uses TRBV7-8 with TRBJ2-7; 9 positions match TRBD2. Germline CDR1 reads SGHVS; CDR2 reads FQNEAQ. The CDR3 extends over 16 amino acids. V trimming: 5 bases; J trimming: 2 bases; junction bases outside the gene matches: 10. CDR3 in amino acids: CASSRRAVAGAYEQYF. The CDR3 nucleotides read TGTGCCAGCAGCCGTCGGGCGGTAGCGGGGGCCTACGAGCAGTACTTC.

The DNA of the CDR3 is TGTGCCAGCAGCCCCGCGGGAGGTAGCGGGAGGGCGGAGCAGTACTTC. This codes for CASSPAGGSGRAEQYF. The chain is built from TRBV7-3 and TRBJ2-7; 11 bases map to TRBD2. The CDR3 totals 16 residues. V shed 5 bases and J 7 bases; nucleotides not matched to a gene: 13. Germline-derived CDR1 and CDR2 are SGHTA and FQGTGA.